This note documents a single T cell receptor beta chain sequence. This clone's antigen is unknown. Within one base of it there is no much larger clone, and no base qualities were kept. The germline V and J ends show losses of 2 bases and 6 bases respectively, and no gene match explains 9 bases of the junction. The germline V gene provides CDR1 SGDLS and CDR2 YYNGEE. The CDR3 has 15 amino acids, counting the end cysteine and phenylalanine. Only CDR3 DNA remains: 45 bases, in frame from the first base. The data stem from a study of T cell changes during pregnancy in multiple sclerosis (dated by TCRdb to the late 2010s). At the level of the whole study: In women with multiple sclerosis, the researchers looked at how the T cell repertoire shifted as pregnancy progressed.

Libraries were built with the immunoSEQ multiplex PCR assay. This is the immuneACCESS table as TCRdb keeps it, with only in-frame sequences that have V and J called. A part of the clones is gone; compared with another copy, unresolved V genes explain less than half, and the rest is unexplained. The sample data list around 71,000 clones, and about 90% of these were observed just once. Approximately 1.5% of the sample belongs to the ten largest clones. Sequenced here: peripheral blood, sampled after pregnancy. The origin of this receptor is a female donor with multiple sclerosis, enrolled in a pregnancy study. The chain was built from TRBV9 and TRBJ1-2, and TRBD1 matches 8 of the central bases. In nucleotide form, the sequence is TGTGCCAGCAGCGTCGAGCTGGACAGGGTAAATGGCTACACCTTC. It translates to CASSVELDRVNGYTF.